The 3 T cell receptor beta chains listed next were all sequenced from one sample in a study of T cells in Graves' hyperthyroidism and ophthalmopathy. Amplified TCR beta CDR3 regions derived from RNA transcripts. First-round RT-PCR targeting the TCR CDR3 was performed with the HTBI primer set. One entry per CDR3 protein, called by TCRdb with MiXCR from the multiplex PCR reads. The sample contains under 550,000 distinct CDR3 sequences, roughly 13% of which appear only once. Sequencing input: blood. The receptors shown here come from a woman between 18 and 30 years old with Graves' hyperthyroidism.

This clonotype was detected ten times or more. The chain links TRBV30 to TRBJ1-1; no definite D call. Germline V CDR1 and CDR2: GTSNPN, SVGIG (reference sequence). This CDR3 comprises 14 residues. V was clipped by 3 bases and J by 4 bases, with 15 bases between them. CDR3: CAWSPGSGPTEAFF. CDR3 in DNA: TGTGCCTGGAGCCCGGGGAGCGGTCCCACTGAAGCTTTCTTT.

This chain links TRBV9 with TRBJ2-5; a possible D gene is TRBD1 (6 bases). This CDR3 has 17 amino acids. V was pared by 0 bases and J by 2 bases, with 17 bases between. Germline lookup yields CDR1 SGDLS and CDR2 YYNGEE. The CDR3 loop is CASSVGVGRGQQETQYF. The CDR3 DNA sequence: TGTGCCAGCAGCGTAGGGGTAGGCCGAGGACAGCAAGAGACCCAGTACTTC. The variable domain in full, completed from reference TRBV9 and TRBJ2-5, reads DSGVTQTPKHLITATGQRVTLRCSPRSGDLSVYWYQQSLDQGLQFLIQYYNGEERAKGNILERFSAQQFPDLHSELNLSSLELGDSALYFCASSVGVGRGQQETQYFGPGTRLLVL.

This clonotype has a count of ten or more. The chain couples TRBV28 to TRBJ2-2; D is undetermined. Trimming pared 1 base from V and 1 base from J, leaving 7 bases between. The CDR3 loop spans 15 amino acids. From germline, CDR1 is MDHEN and CDR2 SYDVKM. CDR3 DNA: TGTGCCAGCAGTTTATCCGGTTGGAACACCGGGGAGCTGTTTTTT. Protein sequence: CASSLSGWNTGELFF.